This is a list of T cell receptor beta chains from one sample in a study of shared clonotypes between healthy human individuals. Repertoires were generated with immunoSEQ multiplex PCR, while TCRdb's copy carries only in-frame clones and drops some. The data show about 1,800,000 clones, with about 95% seen just once and 0.9% to 1.5% held by the top ten. Sequencing input: naive CD8+ T cells sorted from blood. Source of these receptors: a man between 18 and 29 years old in good health. The CDR3 runs from the conserved cysteine through the conserved F or W. A D gene is named only where the DNA matches it firmly. Some rows mark clone size as missing; the rest say once, few, many or name a class of expanded clone.

abundance: once
j_gene: TRBJ1-4
d_gene: .
v_gene: TRBV13
CDR3nt: TGTGCCAGCAGCACAACAACGAATGAAAAACTGTTTTTT
CDR3aa: CASSTTTNEKLFF

abundance: once
j_gene: TRBJ2-3
d_gene: .
v_gene: TRBV4-3
CDR3nt: TGCGCCAGCAGCCAAGATCGGGACTCCCAGGATACGCAGTATTTT
CDR3aa: CASSQDRDSQDTQYF

abundance: .
j_gene: TRBJ2-7
d_gene: .
v_gene: TRBV9
CDR3nt: TGTGCCAGCGGAAAGGGGTGGGGAGGTGATGGCGAGCAGTACTTC
CDR3aa: CASGKGWGGDGEQYF

abundance: .
j_gene: TRBJ1-2
d_gene: .
v_gene: TRBV7-9
CDR3nt: TGTGCCAGCAGCTCCACGGAGGGCCAGGGGTTTTATGGCTACACCTTC
CDR3aa: CASSSTEGQGFYGYTF

abundance: .
j_gene: TRBJ2-2
d_gene: .
v_gene: TRBV19
CDR3nt: TGTGCCAGTAGTATGCTAGTTTCCGGGGAGCTGTTTTTT
CDR3aa: CASSMLVSGELFF

abundance: .
j_gene: TRBJ2-7
d_gene: .
v_gene: TRBV5-6
CDR3nt: TGTGCCAGCAGCCCTCAAGGCTACGAGCAGTACTTC
CDR3aa: CASSPQGYEQYF

abundance: .
j_gene: TRBJ2-7
d_gene: .
v_gene: TRBV5-5
CDR3nt: TGTGCCAGCAGCGCGACCTACTCCTACGAGCAGTACTTC
CDR3aa: CASSATYSYEQYF

abundance: few
j_gene: TRBJ2-7
d_gene: TRBD1
v_gene: TRBV2
CDR3nt: TGTGCCAGCAGTGAGAGGGGGCCATCCTACGAGCAGTACTTC
CDR3aa: CASSERGPSYEQYF

abundance: .
j_gene: TRBJ2-7
d_gene: .
v_gene: TRBV10-1
CDR3nt: TGCGCCAGCAGTGAAGGGGACGAGCAGTACTTC
CDR3aa: CASSEGDEQYF

abundance: .
j_gene: TRBJ1-6
d_gene: TRBD1
v_gene: TRBV6-5
CDR3nt: TGTGCCAGCAGTTACGACAGGGGGGATTATAATTCACCCCTCCACTTT
CDR3aa: CASSYDRGDYNSPLHF

abundance: once
j_gene: TRBJ2-7
d_gene: .
v_gene: TRBV27
CDR3nt: TGTGCCAGCTCCTACGAGCAGTACTTC
CDR3aa: CASSYEQYF

abundance: .
j_gene: TRBJ2-2
d_gene: TRBD2
v_gene: TRBV7-6
CDR3nt: TGTGCCAGCAGTCCCGGACTAGCGGGGGGGCTCTCGAACACCGGGGAGCTGTTTTTT
CDR3aa: CASSPGLAGGLSNTGELFF

abundance: .
j_gene: TRBJ2-7
d_gene: .
v_gene: TRBV2
CDR3nt: TGTGCCATTACAATAGGGGGAAACTCCTACGAGCAGTACTTC
CDR3aa: CAITIGGNSYEQYF

abundance: .
j_gene: TRBJ2-1
d_gene: .
v_gene: TRBV6-5
CDR3nt: TGTGCCAGCAGTTACTCGATAGCTGACAATGAGCAGTTCTTC
CDR3aa: CASSYSIADNEQFF

abundance: .
j_gene: TRBJ2-7
d_gene: .
v_gene: TRBV6-5
CDR3nt: TGTGCCAGCGGTGAATACGAGCAGTACTTC
CDR3aa: CASGEYEQYF

abundance: .
j_gene: TRBJ2-2
d_gene: .
v_gene: TRBV9
CDR3nt: TGTGCCAGCGGGACTTTGAACACCGGGGAGCTGTTTTTT
CDR3aa: CASGTLNTGELFF

abundance: .
j_gene: TRBJ1-1
d_gene: .
v_gene: TRBV2
CDR3nt: TGTGCCAGCAGTGTAACGTGGAACACTGAAGCTTTCTTT
CDR3aa: CASSVTWNTEAFF

abundance: .
j_gene: TRBJ1-2
d_gene: .
v_gene: TRBV28
CDR3nt: TGTGCCAGCAGTTTAGCCGGGACACAATATGGCTACACCTTC
CDR3aa: CASSLAGTQYGYTF

abundance: few
j_gene: TRBJ2-7
d_gene: TRBD1
v_gene: TRBV19
CDR3nt: TGTGCCAGTAGTCCCCGGGACAGGGCCTCCTACGAGCAGTACTTC
CDR3aa: CASSPRDRASYEQYF

abundance: .
j_gene: TRBJ2-3
d_gene: .
v_gene: TRBV5-4
CDR3nt: TGTGCCAGCAGCTCGGCGGGCACAGATACGCAGTATTTT
CDR3aa: CASSSAGTDTQYF

abundance: few
j_gene: TRBJ1-2
d_gene: .
v_gene: TRBV5-8
CDR3nt: TGTGCCAGCAGCTTAGGGGAAAACTATGGCTACACCTTC
CDR3aa: CASSLGENYGYTF

abundance: .
j_gene: TRBJ2-1
d_gene: .
v_gene: TRBV9
CDR3nt: TGTGCCAGCAGCGTAGGTTACGAACGGGAGCAGTTCTTC
CDR3aa: CASSVGYEREQFF

abundance: .
j_gene: TRBJ1-2
d_gene: .
v_gene: TRBV27
CDR3nt: TGTGCCAGCAGTCCCTCCTGGGGGGATCGCGGCTATGGCTACACCTTC
CDR3aa: CASSPSWGDRGYGYTF

abundance: .
j_gene: TRBJ1-1
d_gene: TRBD1
v_gene: TRBV2
CDR3nt: TGTGCCAGCAGTGAATCCCGGACAGGTTGGAGGACTGAAGCTTTCTTT
CDR3aa: CASSESRTGWRTEAFF

abundance: once
j_gene: TRBJ2-7
d_gene: TRBD2
v_gene: TRBV6-6
CDR3nt: TGTGCCAGCAGTTACGGAGCGGGACCCTCCTACGAGCAGTACTTC
CDR3aa: CASSYGAGPSYEQYF

abundance: .
j_gene: TRBJ2-5
d_gene: .
v_gene: TRBV6-6
CDR3nt: TGTGCCAGCAGTACAACGGGACATTTGGAGACCCAGTACTTC
CDR3aa: CASSTTGHLETQYF

abundance: .
j_gene: TRBJ1-5
d_gene: .
v_gene: TRBV28
CDR3nt: TGTGCCAGCAGTTTAAGGCTAGATCAGCCCCAGCATTTT
CDR3aa: CASSLRLDQPQHF

abundance: .
j_gene: TRBJ1-2
d_gene: .
v_gene: TRBV7-9
CDR3nt: TGTGCCAGCAGCTGGGGGGAAGGCTACACCTTC
CDR3aa: CASSWGEGYTF

abundance: .
j_gene: TRBJ2-1
d_gene: .
v_gene: TRBV2
CDR3nt: TGTGCCAGCAGCTCTTATCCTGACTCCTACAATGAGCAGTTCTTC
CDR3aa: CASSSYPDSYNEQFF

abundance: .
j_gene: TRBJ1-1
d_gene: .
v_gene: TRBV30
CDR3nt: TGTGCCTGGGGAATAACGAACACTGAAGCTTTCTTT
CDR3aa: CAWGITNTEAFF

abundance: .
j_gene: TRBJ2-3
d_gene: .
v_gene: TRBV25-1
CDR3nt: TGTGCCAGCAGTGAATACGGAGGATCAGATACGCAGTATTTT
CDR3aa: CASSEYGGSDTQYF

abundance: .
j_gene: TRBJ1-2
d_gene: .
v_gene: TRBV4-3
CDR3nt: TGCGCCAGCAGCCAAGAGCAGGCAGGGGCCTATGGCTACACCTTC
CDR3aa: CASSQEQAGAYGYTF

abundance: .
j_gene: TRBJ1-1
d_gene: TRBD1
v_gene: TRBV27
CDR3nt: TGTGCCAGCACAACGTACCGGACAGGGGGGAACACTGAAGCTTTCTTT
CDR3aa: CASTTYRTGGNTEAFF

abundance: .
j_gene: TRBJ2-7
d_gene: TRBD2
v_gene: TRBV11-2
CDR3nt: TGTGCCAGCAGCTTTGTCCCCGAGACTAGCGGGAGCTACGAGCAGTACTTC
CDR3aa: CASSFVPETSGSYEQYF

abundance: .
j_gene: TRBJ2-2
d_gene: .
v_gene: TRBV19
CDR3nt: TGTGCCTCAGATGAGAACACCGGGGAGCTGTTTTTT
CDR3aa: CASDENTGELFF

abundance: .
j_gene: TRBJ2-2
d_gene: .
v_gene: TRBV7-6
CDR3nt: TGTGCCAGCAGGGGAAACCTCGCTGGGGGTATGGGCACCGGGGAGCTGTTTTTT
CDR3aa: CASRGNLAGGMGTGELFF

abundance: .
j_gene: TRBJ1-2
d_gene: .
v_gene: TRBV2
CDR3nt: TGTGCCAGCAGTGAAGCCCCGCAGACGGGGGATGGCTACACCTTC
CDR3aa: CASSEAPQTGDGYTF

abundance: .
j_gene: TRBJ1-2
d_gene: .
v_gene: TRBV5-6
CDR3nt: TGTGCCAGCAGCCTGGGGGACTTATGGGGCTACACCTTC
CDR3aa: CASSLGDLWGYTF

abundance: .
j_gene: TRBJ2-7
d_gene: TRBD1
v_gene: TRBV14
CDR3nt: TGTGCCAGCAGCCAAGTGGGACAGGGCTACGAGCAGTACTTC
CDR3aa: CASSQVGQGYEQYF

abundance: .
j_gene: TRBJ2-5
d_gene: .
v_gene: TRBV9
CDR3nt: TGTGCCAGCAGCGTATGGCCCCAAGAGACCCAGTACTTC
CDR3aa: CASSVWPQETQYF

abundance: .
j_gene: TRBJ1-1
d_gene: .
v_gene: TRBV6-5
CDR3nt: TGTGCCAGCAGTTACATTGGGCCAGGGCCCCCCACTGAAGCTTTCTTT
CDR3aa: CASSYIGPGPPTEAFF

abundance: .
j_gene: TRBJ2-2
d_gene: .
v_gene: TRBV6-6
CDR3nt: TGTGCCAGCAGTTACACGAGCCCAGAGAGGGAGCTGTTTTTT
CDR3aa: CASSYTSPERELFF

abundance: .
j_gene: TRBJ2-1
d_gene: .
v_gene: TRBV29-1
CDR3nt: TGCAGCGTTTGGGACATAGACGACAATGAGCAGTTCTTC
CDR3aa: CSVWDIDDNEQFF